The 19 T cell receptor beta chains reported below all come from one sample, sequenced in a study of T cells in Graves' hyperthyroidism and ophthalmopathy. From RNA transcripts, TCR beta CDR3 regions were amplified. First-round RT-PCR of the TCR CDR3 relied on the HTBI primer set. TCRdb redid the calling of the multiplex PCR reads with MiXCR, one entry per CDR3 protein. This repertoire shows about 620,000 distinct CDR3 sequences, 15% to 20% found once; its top ten account for 3% to 4.5%. Sequenced input: blood. The receptors were sampled from a woman in her twenties or thirties with Graves' hyperthyroidism.

This clonotype was detected ten times or more. The chain combines TRBV5-1 with TRBJ2-5; TRBD1 matches at 7 bases. Germline loops: CDR1 SGHRS, CDR2 YFSETQ. This CDR3 is 17 amino acids long. J was trimmed by 4 bases and V by 2 bases; bases with no gene match: 14. As DNA, the CDR3 is TGCGCCAGCAGCTTAGTTCTTTCCGCCGACAGGGTAGAGACCCAGTACTTC. Residues: CASSLVLSADRVETQYF.

The rearrangement uses TRBV20-1 and TRBJ1-4; D unresolved. There are 17 residues in the CDR3. V lost 3 bases, J lost 7 bases, and 24 bases lay in between. Per the germline V gene, CDR1 is DFQATT and CDR2 is SNEGSKA (reference sequence). The CDR3 coding sequence is TGCAGTGCTAGCATACGTCCCGGCGGGGTTTATCGTGAAAAACTGTTTTTT. Protein: CSASIRPGGVYREKLFF.

CDR3 in DNA: TGTGCCAGCAGTCTCGGGGGGTCTAGGTGGGAGCAGTACTTC. Translating it yields CASSLGGSRWEQYF. The chain has TRBV12-3 or TRBV12-4 and TRBJ2-7; TRBD2 aligns across 7 bases. V lost 5 bases and J lost 7; bases outside the gene matches: 11. The CDR3 length is 14 residues.

The chain couples TRBV6-5 to TRBJ2-5; 8 bases are a match to TRBD1. The CDR3 has 14 amino acids. Germline loops: CDR1 MNHEY, CDR2 SVGAGI. The V segment lost 0 bases and the J segment 5 bases; nucleotides outside the gene matches: 2. CDR3 residues: CASSYSYRGETQYF. The CDR3 DNA reads as TGTGCCAGCAGTTACTCCTACAGGGGGGAGACCCAGTACTTC.

This clonotype was counted between two and nine times. The J gene is TRBJ1-2, the V gene TRBV5-1; D unresolved. Trimming pared 4 bases from V and 3 bases from J, leaving 13 bases between. There are 14 residues in the CDR3. Germline V gene lookup returns CDR1 SGHRS and CDR2 YFSETQ. CDR3 loop: CASSPTDSYYGYTF. The CDR3 region has the DNA TGCGCCAGCAGCCCAACAGACTCTTACTATGGCTACACCTTC.

The CDR3 reads CATSGDTRYEQYF. CDR3 coding DNA: TGTGCCACCAGTGGAGACACACGCTACGAGCAGTACTTC. This chain connects TRBV24-1 to TRBJ2-7; D unresolved. V lost 5 bases to trimming and J lost 3 bases, with 10 bases between them. CDR1 is KGHDR, CDR2 SFDVKD, per germline. This CDR3 is 13 amino acids long.

This clonotype was counted only a few times. The V gene is TRBV6-1, the J gene TRBJ1-2; D is perhaps TRBD1 (5 bases). The CDR3 is 13 amino acids. Germline V gives CDR1 MNHNS, CDR2 SASEGT. V gave up 5 bases and J gave up 5 bases, with 12 bases separating them. Here the CDR3 DNA reads TGTGCCAGCAGTACCGGGGGGACTTATGGCTACACCTTC. It yields the protein CASSTGGTYGYTF.

At least ten counts were recorded for this clonotype. The V and J genes are TRBV29-1 and TRBJ1-1; no definite D call. Trimming shortened V by 8 bases and J by 4 bases, and 14 bases separated the two germline ends. The CDR3 runs 12 residues. The germline CDR1 and CDR2 sequences are SQVTM and ANQGSEA. In DNA, the CDR3 is TGCAGCTCCTGGACGGGGAGCACTGAAGCTTTCTTT. Translating it yields CSSWTGSTEAFF.

This clonotype has a count of ten or more. The CDR3 loop reads CSARPPMEYDEKLFF. In DNA form, the CDR3 reads TGCAGTGCCCGCCCTCCGATGGAGTATGATGAAAAACTGTTTTTT. This rearrangement joins TRBV20-1 to TRBJ1-4; D is unclear. CDR3 length: 15 residues. Germline V gene sequence: CDR1 DFQATT, CDR2 SNEGSKA (reference sequence). Trimming took off 6 bases at V and 6 bases at J, with 20 bases between the two ends.

This clonotype was counted at least ten times. CDR3 nucleotide sequence: TGCGCCAGCAGCGCCTCCGGAGGGAACACTGAAGCTTTCTTT. As protein: CASSASGGNTEAFF. This rearrangement joins TRBV5-1 to TRBJ1-1; D unresolved. Germline V gene sequence: CDR1 SGHRS, CDR2 YFSETQ. This CDR3 is 14 amino acids long. V gave up 4 bases and J gave up 1 base, with 11 bases separating them.

This clonotype occurred many times. The CDR3 region is CSARAGGSSYEQYF. The CDR3 region has the DNA TGCAGTGCTAGGGCGGGAGGGAGCTCCTACGAGCAGTACTTC. V usage is TRBV20-1 and J usage is TRBJ2-7; 9 bases are a match to TRBD2. Per germline, CDR1 DFQATT and CDR2 SNEGSKA (reference sequence). The CDR3 is 14 amino acids. Trimming at V came to 3 bases and at J to 0 bases, leaving 3 bases not matched to a gene.

This clonotype was observed many times. This chain connects TRBV2 to TRBJ2-1, with TRBD1 matching over 9 bases. The length of the CDR3 is 13 residues. Germline V gene data show CDR1 as SNHLY and CDR2 as FYNNEI. J gave up 6 bases and V 3 bases, and 0 bases lay outside the gene matches. This CDR3 is CASSETGGNEQFF. CDR3 bases: TGTGCCAGCAGTGAGACAGGGGGCAATGAGCAGTTCTTC.

Many counts were recorded for this clonotype. The chain has TRBV6-1 and TRBJ1-5; D might be TRBD1 (6 bases). The CDR3 loop spans 14 amino acids. CDR1 is MNHNS, CDR2 SASEGT, per germline. Between the trimmed V and J ends, which lost 3 bases and 7 bases, there was a span of 13 bases. CDR3 protein: CASSEIGGGQPQHF. In DNA form, the CDR3 reads TGTGCCAGCAGTGAGATTGGAGGGGGACAGCCCCAGCATTTT.

The chain links TRBV5-4 to TRBJ2-1; 10 nucleotides match TRBD2. The ends lost 2 bases at V and 4 bases at J; junction bases unmatched: 9. The length of the CDR3 is 17 residues. Germline CDR1 and CDR2: SGHNT and YYREEE (reference sequence). In DNA form, the CDR3 reads TGTGCCAGCAGCTTTCCACCAACTAGCGGGATTTACAATGAGCAGTTCTTC. This gives the protein CASSFPPTSGIYNEQFF.

This clonotype was detected a few times. One junction end does not reproduce the germline sequence, and a read error may be involved. This chain uses TRBV6-5 with TRBJ1-1, with D possibly TRBD1 on 6 matching bases. This CDR3 is built from 15 residues. CDR1 MNHEY and CDR2 SVGAGI come from the germline V gene. The CDR3 DNA reads TGTGCCAGCAGTTACGGACAGTTTAGGGGCACTGGAGCTTTCTTT. It codes for CASSYGQFRGTGAFF.

The chain employs TRBV20-1 and TRBJ2-2, with D possibly matching TRBD1 (6 bases). Trimming stripped 6 bases from V and 4 bases from J, with 15 bases between. This CDR3 contains 14 residues. Germline-derived CDR1 and CDR2 are DFQATT and SNEGSKA (reference sequence). CDR3 DNA: TGCAGTGCCACTGACAGGCGCCTCACCGGGGAGCTGTTTTTT. It codes for CSATDRRLTGELFF.

This clonotype was observed many times. The chain joins TRBV11-2 to TRBJ1-1; TRBD1 matches at 10 bases. The CDR3 has 15 residues. The ends lost 3 bases at V and 10 bases at J; junction bases unmatched: 11. The V gene's germline CDR1 is SGHAT and CDR2 FQNNGV. CDR3 residues: CASSLIIGGQGSAFF. CDR3 bases: TGTGCCAGCAGCTTGATCATAGGGGGACAGGGGTCAGCTTTCTTT. The complete variable domain, with remaining parts taken from reference TRBV11-2 and TRBJ1-1, reads EAGVAQSPRYKIIEKRQSVAFWCNPISGHATLYWYQQILGQGPKLLIQFQNNGVVDDSQLPKDRFSAERLKGVDSTLKIQPAKLEDSAVYLCASSLIIGGQGSAFFGQGTRLTVV.

This clonotype was detected many times. One end of the junction does not line up with germline, which may come from a read error. V usage is TRBV18 and J usage is TRBJ2-3; D remains unclear. The CDR3 runs to 14 residues. From germline, CDR1 is KGHSH and CDR2 LQKENI. CDR3 in amino acids: CASSSPLFTDTQYF. DNA for the CDR3: TGTGCCAGCTCATCACCCCTATTCACAGATACGCAGTATTTT.

A word on this clonotype: A much larger clonotype is one base distant, so this may be a read error. The chain couples TRBV5-1 to TRBJ1-1; 12 positions match TRBD1. Germline CDR1 and CDR2: SGHRS and YFSETQ. This CDR3 contains 15 residues. V shed 4 bases, J shed 6 bases, and the junction held 7 bases outside the gene matches. The CDR3 nucleotides are TGCGCCAGCAGCCCCGGGACAGGGGGCAGGGCTGAAGCTTTCTTT. It translates to CASSPGTGGRAEAFF.